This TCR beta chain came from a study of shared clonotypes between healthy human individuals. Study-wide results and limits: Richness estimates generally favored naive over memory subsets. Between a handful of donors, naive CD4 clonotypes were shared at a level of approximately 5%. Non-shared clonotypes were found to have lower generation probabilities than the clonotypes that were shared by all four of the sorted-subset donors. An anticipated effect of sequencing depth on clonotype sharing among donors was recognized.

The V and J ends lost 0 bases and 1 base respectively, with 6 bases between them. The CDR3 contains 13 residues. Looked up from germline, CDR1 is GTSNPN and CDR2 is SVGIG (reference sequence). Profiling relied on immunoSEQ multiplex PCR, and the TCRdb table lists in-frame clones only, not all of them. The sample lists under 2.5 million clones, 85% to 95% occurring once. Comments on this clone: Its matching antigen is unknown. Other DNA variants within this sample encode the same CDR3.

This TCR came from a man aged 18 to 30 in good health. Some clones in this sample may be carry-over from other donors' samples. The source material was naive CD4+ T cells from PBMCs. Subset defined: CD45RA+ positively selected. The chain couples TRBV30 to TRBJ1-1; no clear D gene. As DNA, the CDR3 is TGTGCCTGGAGTGTACAAGGGAACACTGAAGCTTTCTTT. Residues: CAWSVQGNTEAFF. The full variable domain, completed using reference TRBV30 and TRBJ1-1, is SQTIHQWPATLVQPVGSPLSLECTVEGTSNPNLYWYRQAAGRGLQLLFYSVGIGQISSEVPQNLSASRPQDRQFILSSKKLLLSDSGFYLCAWSVQGNTEAFFGQGTRLTVV.